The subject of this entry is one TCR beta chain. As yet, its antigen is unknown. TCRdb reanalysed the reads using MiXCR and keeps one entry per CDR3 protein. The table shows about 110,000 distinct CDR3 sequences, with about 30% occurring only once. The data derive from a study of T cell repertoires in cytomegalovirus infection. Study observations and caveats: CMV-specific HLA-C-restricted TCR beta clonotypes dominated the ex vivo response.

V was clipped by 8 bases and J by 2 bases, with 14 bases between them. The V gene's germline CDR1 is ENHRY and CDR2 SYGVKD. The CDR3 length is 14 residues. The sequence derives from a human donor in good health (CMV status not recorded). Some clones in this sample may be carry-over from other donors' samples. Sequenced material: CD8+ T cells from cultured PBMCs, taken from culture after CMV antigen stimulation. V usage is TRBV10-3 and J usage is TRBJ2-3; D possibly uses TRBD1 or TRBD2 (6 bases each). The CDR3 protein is CAIWGAGTTDTQYF. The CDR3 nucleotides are TGTGCCATCTGGGGGGCAGGGACCACAGATACGCAGTATTTT.